This T cell receptor (beta chain) was documented in a study of blood T cell repertoires in COVID-19. Across the study: Samples came from the United States, Italy and Spain, spanning acute and convalescent COVID-19.

Authors' data handling: Estimation of nucleated cell counts was performed using reference gene primer amplification. The data were produced by immunoSEQ multiplex PCR, yet TCRdb's version contains in-frame clones alone and is incomplete. For V, J and clone size, that table is used; D and trimming come from the DNA. The sample carries approximately 240,000 clones, around 80% recorded once. The V and J ends lost 2 bases and 4 bases, in that order; junction bases with no gene match: 7. The CDR3 covers 17 residues. Germline assignment: CDR1 SGHAT and CDR2 FQNNGV. The clonotype comes from a woman aged 40 to 49 with active or convalescent COVID-19. The chain employs TRBV11-2 and TRBJ2-3, with 12 bases aligning to TRBD2. Sequencing was done on a sample of peripheral blood. The CDR3 nucleotides are TGTGCCAGCAGCTTATTCCGCGGGACTAGCGGGCCAGATACGCAGTATTTT. Translating gives CASSLFRGTSGPDTQYF.